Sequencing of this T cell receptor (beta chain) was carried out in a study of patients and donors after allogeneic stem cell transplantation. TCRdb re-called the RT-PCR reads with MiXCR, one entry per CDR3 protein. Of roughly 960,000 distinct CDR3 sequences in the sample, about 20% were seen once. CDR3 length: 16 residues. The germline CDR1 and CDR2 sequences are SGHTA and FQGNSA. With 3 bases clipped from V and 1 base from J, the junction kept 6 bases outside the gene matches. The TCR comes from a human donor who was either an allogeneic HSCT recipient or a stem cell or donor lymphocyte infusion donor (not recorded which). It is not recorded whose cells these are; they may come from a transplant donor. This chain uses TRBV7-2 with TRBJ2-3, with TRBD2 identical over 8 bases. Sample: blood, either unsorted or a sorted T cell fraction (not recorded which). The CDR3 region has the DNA TGTGCCAGCAGCTTTACGGGAGGGCCTGGCACAGATACGCAGTATTTT. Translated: CASSFTGGPGTDTQYF.